This T cell receptor beta chain derives from a study of blood T cell repertoires in COVID-19 (dated by TCRdb to 2019 to 2021). In the study overall: Samples from collaborators originated in the United States, Italy and Spain and spanned both the acute and convalescent phases of COVID-19. The repertoires were released in a freely available public database intended as a resource for research on the immune response to SARS-CoV-2. The sample metadata nearly always contained a de-identified subject ID, COVID-19 status, age in years and sex. The prospective study material was composed of cDNA or gDNA derived from T cells, B-cell-depleted T cells, or PBMCs. Samples came from the ongoing ImmuneRACE study (first 160 participants) plus 1,254 subjects from 6 global collaborators. HLA class I and class II types, where available, came from metadata supplied by the sample provider rather than from assay-based typing. The dataset comprised deeply sampled blood TCRbeta repertoires from subjects exposed to, actively infected with, or recovered from COVID-19. Beyond this particular receptor, the publication reports: The quantity of clinical and demographic metadata differed by source and by participant and was supplied without curation.

In regard to this clone: Its recognized antigen is unknown. The input lacks base qualities; no much larger clone sits a single base away.

TCRbeta CDR3 regions were amplified from genomic DNA by means of the immunoSEQ Assay, a bias-controlled multiplex PCR. The study's own analysis went as follows. The number of nucleated cells in each sample was estimated from the amplification of reference gene primers within the assay. Sequence reads were collapsed and filtered to measure the absolute abundance of every unique TCRbeta CDR3 rearrangement. For each sample, productive Simpson clonality was calculated as the square root of Simpson's diversity index across productive rearrangements. The table comes from immuneACCESS by way of TCRdb, which keeps in-frame sequences with V and J called. Part of the clones is missing from these tables; in studies checked, under half for an unresolved V gene and the rest for unknown reasons. D and trimming come from the DNA, and the V and J calls and clone size come from that table. The sample has approximately 360,000 clones on record, around four fifths of them singletons. About 5% of the sample comes from the top ten.

Cut back by 0 bases and 3 bases, the V and J ends lie 8 bases apart. Its CDR3 holds 13 amino acids, cysteine through phenylalanine. Left in the record is the CDR3 DNA by itself, 39 bases read in frame from the first base. The germline V gene (reference sequence) gives CDR1 as GTSNPN and CDR2 as SVGIG. In the prospective study, participants were about 18 to 95 years old, resided in about two dozen geographic areas of the United States, and were enrolled through a virtual design. In the prospective study, participants were assigned to cohorts based on the clinical history participants reported in a screening survey and a study questionnaire. Recovered participants in ImmuneRACE Cohort 3 were defined by two consecutive negative NP/OP PCR tests, clearance by a healthcare professional, or resolution of symptoms. Each participant in the prospective study had whole blood, serum and a nasopharyngeal or oropharyngeal swab collected by mobile phlebotomists. Participants in the prospective study had the option to provide additional blood draws and questionnaires over a 2-month period. Before DNA extraction, prospective study blood samples were shipped either frozen or at room temperature.

The sequencing sample was made of PBMCs or T cells enriched from blood (not recorded which). This clonotype was sampled from a woman between 45 and 60 years old who had recovered from COVID-19. The rearrangement joined TRBV30 to TRBJ1-1; the D segment cannot be called with confidence. The nucleotide sequence is given as TGTGCCTGGAGTGTATTGGGAGACACTGAAGCTTTCTTT. It translates to CAWSVLGDTEAFF.